The entry below gives a single T cell receptor beta chain sequence along with its context. Its antigen is unknown. This sample was included in a study of T cell repertoires in cytomegalovirus infection. Study overall: Recently described HLA-C-restricted plus well-studied HLA-B-restricted CMV epitopes were used. An indication of both CMV infection and matching HLA type came from public TCR beta signatures. Study observations and caveats: Pooled public TCR beta family frequency picked out CMV carriers with the relevant HLA. CMV-specific TCR beta clonotypes restricted by HLA-C were the ones dominating the ex vivo response.

TCRdb re-analysed the reads in MiXCR, keeping a single row per CDR3 protein. This repertoire shows roughly 570,000 distinct CDR3 sequences, just under 40% found once; its top ten account for 48%. Sample: cultured PBMCs, taken from culture after CMV antigen stimulation. The sequence derives from a human donor in good health (CMV status not recorded). Some clones in this sample may be carry-over from other donors' samples.

The CDR3 region has the DNA TGCGCCAGCAGCAAACAGGGGAATGGGCCCTACGAGCAGTACTTC. Its translation is CASSKQGNGPYEQYF. This chain links TRBV5-1 with TRBJ2-7; 7 bases fit TRBD1. CDR1 is SGHRS and CDR2 is YFSETQ in the germline V gene. V lost 4 bases, J lost 2 bases, and 9 bases stayed unmatched. The CDR3 sequence is 15 residues long.